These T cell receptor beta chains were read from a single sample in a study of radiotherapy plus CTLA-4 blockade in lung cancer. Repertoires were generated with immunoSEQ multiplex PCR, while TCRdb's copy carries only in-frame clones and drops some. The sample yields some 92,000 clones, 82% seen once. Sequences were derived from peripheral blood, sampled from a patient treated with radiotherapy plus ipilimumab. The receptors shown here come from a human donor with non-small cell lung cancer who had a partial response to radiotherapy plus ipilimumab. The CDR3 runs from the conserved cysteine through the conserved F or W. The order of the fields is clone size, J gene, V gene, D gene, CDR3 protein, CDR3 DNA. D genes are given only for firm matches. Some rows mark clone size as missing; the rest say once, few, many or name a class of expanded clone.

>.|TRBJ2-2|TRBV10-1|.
CASSLNTGELFF
TGCGCCAGCAGCCTGAACACCGGGGAGCTGTTTTTT
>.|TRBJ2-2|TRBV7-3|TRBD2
CASSLTPSGRAGELFF
TGTGCCAGCAGCTTAACCCCTAGCGGGAGGGCTGGGGAGCTGTTTTTT
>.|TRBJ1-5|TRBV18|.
CASSQRQNSNQPQHF
TGTGCCAGCTCACAGAGACAGAATAGCAATCAGCCCCAGCATTTT
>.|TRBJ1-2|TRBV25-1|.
CASSEDEAGYGYTF
TGTGCCAGCAGTGAAGATGAGGCGGGGTATGGCTACACCTTC
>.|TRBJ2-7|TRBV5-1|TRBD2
CASSRLAGVSYEQYF
TGCGCCAGCAGTCGACTAGCGGGAGTGTCCTACGAGCAGTACTTC
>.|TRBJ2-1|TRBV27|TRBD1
CASSTGLGGPSYNEQFF
TGTGCCAGCAGTACGGGCCTAGGGGGCCCCTCATACAATGAGCAGTTCTTC
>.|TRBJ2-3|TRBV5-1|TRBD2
CASSWWTSGTDTQYF
TGCGCCAGCAGCTGGTGGACTAGCGGTACAGATACGCAGTATTTT
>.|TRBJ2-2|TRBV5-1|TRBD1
CASSSPWTGGTGELFF
TGCGCCAGCAGCTCTCCTTGGACAGGGGGCACCGGGGAGCTGTTTTTT
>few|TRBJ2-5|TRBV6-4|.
CASSDSTGPKHQETQYF
TGTGCCAGCAGTGACTCGACAGGTCCAAAACACCAAGAGACCCAGTACTTC
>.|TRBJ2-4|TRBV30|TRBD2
CAWSIRTLGGNIQYF
TGTGCCTGGAGTATAAGGACCCTGGGGGGGAACATTCAGTACTTC
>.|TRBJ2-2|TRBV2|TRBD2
CASTTQRGNTGELFF
TGTGCCAGCACCACCCAGCGGGGTAACACCGGGGAGCTGTTTTTT
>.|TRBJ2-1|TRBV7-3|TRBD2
CASRVARTSIRNEQFF
TGTGCCAGCAGGGTGGCGCGGACTAGTATACGGAATGAGCAGTTCTTC
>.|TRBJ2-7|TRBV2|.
CASTAEGNEQYF
TGTGCCAGCACCGCCGAGGGTAACGAGCAGTACTTC
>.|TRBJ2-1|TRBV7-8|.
CASSLLALGPGLFF
TGTGCCAGCAGCTTATTGGCGCTGGGCCCCGGCCTGTTCTTC
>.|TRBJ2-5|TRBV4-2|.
CASSRGRGEEETQYF
TGTGCCAGCAGCCGAGGCAGGGGCGAGGAAGAGACCCAGTACTTC
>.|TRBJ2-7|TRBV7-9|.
CASSLERVSYEQYF
TGTGCCAGCAGCCTCGAGAGGGTTTCCTACGAGCAGTACTTC
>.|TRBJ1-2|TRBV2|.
CASSEGQEGYTF
TGTGCCAGCAGTGAGGGACAAGAGGGCTACACCTTC
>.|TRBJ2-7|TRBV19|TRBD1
CASSPTGQGLNEQYF
TGTGCCAGTAGTCCGACGGGACAGGGTCTCAACGAGCAGTACTTC
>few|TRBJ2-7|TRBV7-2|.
CASSLLGIEQYF
TGTGCCAGCAGCTTACTCGGGATCGAGCAGTACTTC